By frequency, the clone carrying this T cell receptor (beta chain) registers medium-sized (0.01 to 0.1%). Antigen specificity is unknown. TRB was amplified by touch-down multiplex PCR, primer pools A and B combined. TCRdb reanalyzed the multiplex PCR reads, giving one entry per CDR3 protein sequence and no DNA. In all, the sample yields several hundred distinct CDR3 sequences. TRB amplification used approximately 250 ng of peripheral blood genomic DNA. CDR3 length equals 15 residues. Germline V gene data show CDR1 as MNHNY and CDR2 as SVGAGI (reference sequence). The data originate from a study of T cell clusters in autoimmune cytopenias. Whole-study results and caveats: Compared with active autoimmune hepatitis patients, healthy donors showed approximately 3-fold more exclusive TRB clusters.

The sample comprised peripheral blood. The chain has TRBV6-6 and TRBJ1-2; the D call from TCRdb, TRBD1, cannot be confirmed without DNA. The TCR originated in a human donor with an autoimmune cytopenia or autoimmune hepatitis (not recorded which). This CDR3 reads CASSYSGELNYGYTF.